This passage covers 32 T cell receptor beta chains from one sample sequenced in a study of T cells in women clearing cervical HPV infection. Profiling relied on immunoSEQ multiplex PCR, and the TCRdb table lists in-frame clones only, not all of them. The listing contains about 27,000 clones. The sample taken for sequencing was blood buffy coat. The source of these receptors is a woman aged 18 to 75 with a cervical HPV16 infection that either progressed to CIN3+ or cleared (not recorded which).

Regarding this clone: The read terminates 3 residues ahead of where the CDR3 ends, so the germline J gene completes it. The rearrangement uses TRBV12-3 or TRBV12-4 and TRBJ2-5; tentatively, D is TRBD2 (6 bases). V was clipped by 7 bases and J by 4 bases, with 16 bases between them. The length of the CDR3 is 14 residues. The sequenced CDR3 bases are TGTGCCAGCAACCCGACTAGTGGCGGAGAGACC. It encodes CASNPTSGGET. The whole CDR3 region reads CASNPTSGGETQYF.

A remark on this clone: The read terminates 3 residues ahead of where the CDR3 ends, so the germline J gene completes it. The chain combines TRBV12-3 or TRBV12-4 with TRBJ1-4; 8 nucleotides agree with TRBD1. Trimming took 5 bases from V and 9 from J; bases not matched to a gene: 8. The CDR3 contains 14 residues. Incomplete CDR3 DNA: TGTGCCAGCAGTCCCCTACAGGGGGTGAAAAAA. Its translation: CASSPLQGVKK. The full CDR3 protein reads CASSPLQGVKKLFF.

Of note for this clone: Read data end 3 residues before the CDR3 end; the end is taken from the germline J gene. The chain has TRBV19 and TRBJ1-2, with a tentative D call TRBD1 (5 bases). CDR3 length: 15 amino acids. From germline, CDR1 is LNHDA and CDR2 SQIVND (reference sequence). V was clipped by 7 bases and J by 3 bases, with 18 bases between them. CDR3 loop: CASIKTGTLDYGYTF. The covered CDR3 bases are TGTGCCAGTATTAAAACAGGTACCCTTGACTATGGC. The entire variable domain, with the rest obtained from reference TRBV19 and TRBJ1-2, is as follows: DGGITQSPKYLFRKEGQNVTLSCEQNLNHDAMYWYRQDPGQGLRLIYYSQIVNDFQKGDIAEGYSVSREKKESFPLTVTSAQKNPTAFYLCASIKTGTLDYGYTFGSGTRLTVV.

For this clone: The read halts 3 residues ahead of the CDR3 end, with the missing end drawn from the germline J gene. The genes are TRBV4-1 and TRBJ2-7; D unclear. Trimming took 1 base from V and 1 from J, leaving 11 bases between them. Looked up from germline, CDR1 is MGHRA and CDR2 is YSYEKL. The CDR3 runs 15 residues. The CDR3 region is CASSQGHSVSYEQYF. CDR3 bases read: TGCGCCAGCAGCCAAGGACATTCCGTATCCTACGAG.

The CDR3: CASSGSVTGELFF. CDR3 bases read: TGTGCCAGCAGCGGTAGTGTCACCGGGGAG. The chain joins TRBV7-2 to TRBJ2-2; D is ambiguous. Coverage ceases 3 residues before the CDR3 finishes, and the germline J gene fills in the end. This CDR3 comprises 13 residues. Germline-derived CDR1 and CDR2 are SGHTA and FQGNSA. V dropped 5 bases and J dropped 4 bases, with 8 bases sitting between them. The whole variable domain, remainder taken from reference TRBV7-2 and TRBJ2-2, is GAGVSQSPSNKVTEKGKDVELRCDPISGHTALYWYRQSLGQGLEFLIYFQGNSAPDKSGLPSDRFSAERTGGSVSTLTIQRTQQEDSAVYLCASSGSVTGELFFGEGSRLTVL.

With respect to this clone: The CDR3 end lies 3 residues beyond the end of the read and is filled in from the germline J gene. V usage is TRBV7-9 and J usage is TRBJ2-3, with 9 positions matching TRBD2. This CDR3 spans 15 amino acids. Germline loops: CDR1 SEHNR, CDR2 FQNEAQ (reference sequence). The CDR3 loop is CASSLGGLASETQYF. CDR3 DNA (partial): TGTGCCAGCAGCTTAGGGGGACTAGCTTCTGAGACG.

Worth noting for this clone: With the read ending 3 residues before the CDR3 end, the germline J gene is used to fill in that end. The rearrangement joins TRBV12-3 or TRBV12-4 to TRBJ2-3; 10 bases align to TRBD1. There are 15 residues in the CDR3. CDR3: CASSLIGTGEETQYF. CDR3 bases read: TGTGCCAGCAGTTTAATAGGGACAGGGGAAGAGACG.

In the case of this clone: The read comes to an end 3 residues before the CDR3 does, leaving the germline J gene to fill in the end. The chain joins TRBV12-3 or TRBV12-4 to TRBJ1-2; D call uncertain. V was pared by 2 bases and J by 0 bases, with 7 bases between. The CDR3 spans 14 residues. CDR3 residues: CASSLRSTNYGYTF. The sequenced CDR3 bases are TGTGCCAGCAGTTTAAGGTCCACTAACTATGGC.

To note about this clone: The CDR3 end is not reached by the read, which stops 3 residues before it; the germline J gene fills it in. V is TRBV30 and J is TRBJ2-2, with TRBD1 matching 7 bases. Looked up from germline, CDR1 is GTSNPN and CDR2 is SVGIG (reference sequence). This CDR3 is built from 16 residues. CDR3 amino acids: CAWSVMRQGDNSPLFF. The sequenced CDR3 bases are TGTGCCTGGAGTGTCATGAGGCAGGGGGATAATTCACCG.

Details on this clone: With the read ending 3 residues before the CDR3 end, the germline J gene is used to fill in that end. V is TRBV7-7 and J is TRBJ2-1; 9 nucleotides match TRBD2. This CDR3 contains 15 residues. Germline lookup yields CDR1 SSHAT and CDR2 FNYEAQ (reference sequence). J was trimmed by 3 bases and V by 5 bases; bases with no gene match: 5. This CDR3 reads CASSPAGGYYNEQFF. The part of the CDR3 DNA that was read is TGTGCCAGCAGCCCGGCGGGAGGGTACTACAATGAG.

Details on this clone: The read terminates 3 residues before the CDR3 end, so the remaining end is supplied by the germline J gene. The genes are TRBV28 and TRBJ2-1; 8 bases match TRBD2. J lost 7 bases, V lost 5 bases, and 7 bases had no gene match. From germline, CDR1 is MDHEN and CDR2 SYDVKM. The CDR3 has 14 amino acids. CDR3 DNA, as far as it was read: TGTGCCAGCAGTAAGGCGGGAGGCAGGAATGAG. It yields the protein CASSKAGGRNE. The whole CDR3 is CASSKAGGRNEQFF.

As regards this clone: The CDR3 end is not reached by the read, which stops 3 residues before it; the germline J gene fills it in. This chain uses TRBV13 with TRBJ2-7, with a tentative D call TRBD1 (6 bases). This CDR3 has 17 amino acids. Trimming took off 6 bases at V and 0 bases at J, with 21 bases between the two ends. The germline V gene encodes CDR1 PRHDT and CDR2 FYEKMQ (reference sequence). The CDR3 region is CASSSSLTGTSSYEQYF. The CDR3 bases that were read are TGTGCCAGCAGTTCCTCATTAACAGGGACGAGCTCCTACGAG.

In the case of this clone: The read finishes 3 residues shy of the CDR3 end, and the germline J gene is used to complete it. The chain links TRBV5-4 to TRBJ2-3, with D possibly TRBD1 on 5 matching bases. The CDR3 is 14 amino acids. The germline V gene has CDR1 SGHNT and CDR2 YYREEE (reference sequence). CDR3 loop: CASSLQGGGETQYF. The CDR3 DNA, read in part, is TGTGCCAGCAGCTTGCAGGGCGGCGGTGAGACG.

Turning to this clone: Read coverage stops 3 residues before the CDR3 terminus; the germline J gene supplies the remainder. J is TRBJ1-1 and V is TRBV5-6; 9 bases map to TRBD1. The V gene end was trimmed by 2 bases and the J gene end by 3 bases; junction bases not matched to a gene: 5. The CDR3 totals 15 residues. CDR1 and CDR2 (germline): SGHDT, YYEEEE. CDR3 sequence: CASSLGTGIYTEAFF. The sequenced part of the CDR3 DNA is TGTGCCAGCAGCTTAGGGACAGGGATTTACACTGAA.

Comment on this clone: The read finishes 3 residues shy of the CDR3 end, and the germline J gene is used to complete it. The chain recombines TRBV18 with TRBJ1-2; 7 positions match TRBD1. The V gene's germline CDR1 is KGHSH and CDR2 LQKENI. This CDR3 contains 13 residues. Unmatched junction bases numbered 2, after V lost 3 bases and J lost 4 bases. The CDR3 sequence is CASSPDRVYGYTF. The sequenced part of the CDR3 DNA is TGTGCCAGCTCACCCGACAGGGTCTATGGC.

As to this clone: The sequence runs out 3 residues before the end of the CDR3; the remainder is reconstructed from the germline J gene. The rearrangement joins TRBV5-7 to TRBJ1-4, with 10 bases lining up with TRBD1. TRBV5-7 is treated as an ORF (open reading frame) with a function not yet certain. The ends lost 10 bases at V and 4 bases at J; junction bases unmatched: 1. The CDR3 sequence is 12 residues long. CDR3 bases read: TGTGCCGGGACAGGGGATAATGAAAAA. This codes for CAGTGDNEK. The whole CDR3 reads CAGTGDNEKLFF.

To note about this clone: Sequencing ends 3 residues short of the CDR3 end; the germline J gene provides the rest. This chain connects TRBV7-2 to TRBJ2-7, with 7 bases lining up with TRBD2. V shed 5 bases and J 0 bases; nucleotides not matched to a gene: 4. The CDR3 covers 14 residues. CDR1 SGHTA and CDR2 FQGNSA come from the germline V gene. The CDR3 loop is CASSTRTSSYEQYF. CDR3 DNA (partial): TGTGCCAGCAGCACCAGGACTAGCTCCTACGAG.

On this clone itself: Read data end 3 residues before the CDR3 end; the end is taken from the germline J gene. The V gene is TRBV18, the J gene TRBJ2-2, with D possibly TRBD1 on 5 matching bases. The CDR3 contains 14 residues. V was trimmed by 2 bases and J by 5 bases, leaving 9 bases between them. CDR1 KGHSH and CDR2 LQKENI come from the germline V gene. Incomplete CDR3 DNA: TGTGCCAGCTCACCAGCCAGGGTGACCGGGGAG. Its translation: CASSPARVTGE. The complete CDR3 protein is CASSPARVTGELFF.

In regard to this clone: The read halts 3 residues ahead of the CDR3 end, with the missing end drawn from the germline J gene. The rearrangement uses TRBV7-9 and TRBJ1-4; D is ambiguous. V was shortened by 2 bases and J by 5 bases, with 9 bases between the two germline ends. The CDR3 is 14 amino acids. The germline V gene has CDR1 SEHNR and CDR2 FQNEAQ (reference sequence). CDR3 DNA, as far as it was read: TGTGCCAGCAGCTTATCCGCGCCCAATGAAAAA. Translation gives CASSLSAPNEK. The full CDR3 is CASSLSAPNEKLFF.

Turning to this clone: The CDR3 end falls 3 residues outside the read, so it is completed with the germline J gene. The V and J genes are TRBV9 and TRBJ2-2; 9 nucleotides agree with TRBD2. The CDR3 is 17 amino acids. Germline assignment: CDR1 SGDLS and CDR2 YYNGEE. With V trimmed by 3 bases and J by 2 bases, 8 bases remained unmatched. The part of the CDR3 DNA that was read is TGTGCCAGCAGCGCTCTTAGCGGGAGCGGTAACACCGGGGAG. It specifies CASSALSGSGNTGE. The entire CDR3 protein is CASSALSGSGNTGELFF.

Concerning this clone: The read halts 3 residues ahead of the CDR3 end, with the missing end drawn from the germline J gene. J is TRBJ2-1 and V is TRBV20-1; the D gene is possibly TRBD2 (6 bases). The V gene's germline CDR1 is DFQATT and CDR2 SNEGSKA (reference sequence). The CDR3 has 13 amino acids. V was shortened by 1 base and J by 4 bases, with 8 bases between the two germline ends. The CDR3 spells CSARVGLYNEQFF. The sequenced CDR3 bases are TGCAGTGCTAGAGTGGGACTGTACAATGAG.

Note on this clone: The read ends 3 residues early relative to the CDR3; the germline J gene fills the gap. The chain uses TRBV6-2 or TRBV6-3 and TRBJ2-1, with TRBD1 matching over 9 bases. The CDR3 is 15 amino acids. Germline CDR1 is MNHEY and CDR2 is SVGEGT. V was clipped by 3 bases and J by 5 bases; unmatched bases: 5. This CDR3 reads CASSYLTGGHNEQFF. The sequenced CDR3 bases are TGTGCCAGCAGTTATTTGACAGGGGGGCACAATGAG.

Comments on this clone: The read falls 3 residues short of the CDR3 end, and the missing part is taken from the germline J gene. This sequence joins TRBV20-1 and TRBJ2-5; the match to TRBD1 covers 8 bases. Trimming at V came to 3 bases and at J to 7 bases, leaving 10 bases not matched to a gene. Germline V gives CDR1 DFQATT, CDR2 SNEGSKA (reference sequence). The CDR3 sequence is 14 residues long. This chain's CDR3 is CSARAAGGGGTQYF. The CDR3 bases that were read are TGCAGTGCTAGGGCGGCAGGGGGCGGTGGGACC.

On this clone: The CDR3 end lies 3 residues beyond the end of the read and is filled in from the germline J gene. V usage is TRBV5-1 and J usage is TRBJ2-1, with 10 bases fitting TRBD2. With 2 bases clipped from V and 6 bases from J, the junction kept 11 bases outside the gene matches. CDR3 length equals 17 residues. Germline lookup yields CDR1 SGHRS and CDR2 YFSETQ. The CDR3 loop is CASSFSSGSSWGNEQFF. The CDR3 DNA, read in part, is TGCGCCAGCAGCTTCTCTAGCGGGAGTAGTTGGGGCAATGAG.

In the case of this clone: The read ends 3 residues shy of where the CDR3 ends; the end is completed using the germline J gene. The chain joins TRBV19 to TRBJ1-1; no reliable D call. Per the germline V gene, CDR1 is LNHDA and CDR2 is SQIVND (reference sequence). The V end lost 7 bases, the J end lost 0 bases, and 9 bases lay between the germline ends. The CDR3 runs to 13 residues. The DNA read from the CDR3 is TGTGCCAGTAAAGACTTTATGAACACTGAA. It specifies CASKDFMNTE. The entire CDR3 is CASKDFMNTEAFF.

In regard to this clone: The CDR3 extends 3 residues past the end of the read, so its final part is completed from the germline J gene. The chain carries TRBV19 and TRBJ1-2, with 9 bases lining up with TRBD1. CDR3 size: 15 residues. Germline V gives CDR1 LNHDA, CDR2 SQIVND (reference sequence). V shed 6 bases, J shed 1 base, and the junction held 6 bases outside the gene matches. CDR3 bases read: TGTGCCAGTAGGGCCGGGACAGGGAATAACTATGGC. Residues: CASRAGTGNNYG. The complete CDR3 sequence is CASRAGTGNNYGYTF.

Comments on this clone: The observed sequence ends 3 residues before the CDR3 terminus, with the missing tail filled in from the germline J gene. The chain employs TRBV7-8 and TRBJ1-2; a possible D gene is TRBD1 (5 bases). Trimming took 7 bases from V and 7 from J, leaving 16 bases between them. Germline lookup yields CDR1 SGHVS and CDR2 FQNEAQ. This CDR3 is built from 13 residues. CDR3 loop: CASKDRVVSGYTF. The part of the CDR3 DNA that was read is TGTGCCAGCAAAGACAGAGTAGTATCTGGC.

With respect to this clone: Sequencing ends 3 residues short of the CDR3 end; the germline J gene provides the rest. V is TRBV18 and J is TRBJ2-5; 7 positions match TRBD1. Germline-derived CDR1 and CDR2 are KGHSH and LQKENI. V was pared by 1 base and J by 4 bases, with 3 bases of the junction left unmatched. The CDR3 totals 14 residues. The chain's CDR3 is CASSPRQGSETQYF. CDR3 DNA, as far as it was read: TGTGCCAGCTCACCACGACAGGGTTCAGAGACC.

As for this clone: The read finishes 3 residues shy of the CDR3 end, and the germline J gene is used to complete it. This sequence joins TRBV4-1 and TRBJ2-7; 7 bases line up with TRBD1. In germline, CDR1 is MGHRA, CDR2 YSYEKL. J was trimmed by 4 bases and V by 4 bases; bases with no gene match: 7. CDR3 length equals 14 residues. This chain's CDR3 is CASSPVDRPYEQYF. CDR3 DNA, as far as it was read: TGCGCCAGCAGCCCCGTGGACAGGCCTTACGAG.

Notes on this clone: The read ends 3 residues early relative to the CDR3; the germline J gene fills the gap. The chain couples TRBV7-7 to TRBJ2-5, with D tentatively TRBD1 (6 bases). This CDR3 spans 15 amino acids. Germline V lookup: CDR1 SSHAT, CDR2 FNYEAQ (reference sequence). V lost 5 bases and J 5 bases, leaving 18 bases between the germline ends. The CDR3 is CASSRVPTGLETQYF. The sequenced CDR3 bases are TGTGCCAGCAGCCGGGTTCCCACAGGGCTGGAGACC.

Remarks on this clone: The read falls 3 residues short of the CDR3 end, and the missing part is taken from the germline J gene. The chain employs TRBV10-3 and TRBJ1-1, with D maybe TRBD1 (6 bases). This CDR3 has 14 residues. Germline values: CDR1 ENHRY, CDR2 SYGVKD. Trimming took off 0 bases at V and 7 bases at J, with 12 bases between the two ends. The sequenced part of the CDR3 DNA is TGTGCCATCAGTGAGTCCCGGCAGGGGTATGAA. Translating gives CAISESRQGYE. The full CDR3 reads CAISESRQGYEAFF.

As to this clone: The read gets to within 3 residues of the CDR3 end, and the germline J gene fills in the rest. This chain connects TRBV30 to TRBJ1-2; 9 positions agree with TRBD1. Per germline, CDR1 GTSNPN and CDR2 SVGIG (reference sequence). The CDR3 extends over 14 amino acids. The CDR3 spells CAWTGGQGYYDYTF. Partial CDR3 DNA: TGTGCCTGGACGGGGGGACAGGGATACTACGAC.